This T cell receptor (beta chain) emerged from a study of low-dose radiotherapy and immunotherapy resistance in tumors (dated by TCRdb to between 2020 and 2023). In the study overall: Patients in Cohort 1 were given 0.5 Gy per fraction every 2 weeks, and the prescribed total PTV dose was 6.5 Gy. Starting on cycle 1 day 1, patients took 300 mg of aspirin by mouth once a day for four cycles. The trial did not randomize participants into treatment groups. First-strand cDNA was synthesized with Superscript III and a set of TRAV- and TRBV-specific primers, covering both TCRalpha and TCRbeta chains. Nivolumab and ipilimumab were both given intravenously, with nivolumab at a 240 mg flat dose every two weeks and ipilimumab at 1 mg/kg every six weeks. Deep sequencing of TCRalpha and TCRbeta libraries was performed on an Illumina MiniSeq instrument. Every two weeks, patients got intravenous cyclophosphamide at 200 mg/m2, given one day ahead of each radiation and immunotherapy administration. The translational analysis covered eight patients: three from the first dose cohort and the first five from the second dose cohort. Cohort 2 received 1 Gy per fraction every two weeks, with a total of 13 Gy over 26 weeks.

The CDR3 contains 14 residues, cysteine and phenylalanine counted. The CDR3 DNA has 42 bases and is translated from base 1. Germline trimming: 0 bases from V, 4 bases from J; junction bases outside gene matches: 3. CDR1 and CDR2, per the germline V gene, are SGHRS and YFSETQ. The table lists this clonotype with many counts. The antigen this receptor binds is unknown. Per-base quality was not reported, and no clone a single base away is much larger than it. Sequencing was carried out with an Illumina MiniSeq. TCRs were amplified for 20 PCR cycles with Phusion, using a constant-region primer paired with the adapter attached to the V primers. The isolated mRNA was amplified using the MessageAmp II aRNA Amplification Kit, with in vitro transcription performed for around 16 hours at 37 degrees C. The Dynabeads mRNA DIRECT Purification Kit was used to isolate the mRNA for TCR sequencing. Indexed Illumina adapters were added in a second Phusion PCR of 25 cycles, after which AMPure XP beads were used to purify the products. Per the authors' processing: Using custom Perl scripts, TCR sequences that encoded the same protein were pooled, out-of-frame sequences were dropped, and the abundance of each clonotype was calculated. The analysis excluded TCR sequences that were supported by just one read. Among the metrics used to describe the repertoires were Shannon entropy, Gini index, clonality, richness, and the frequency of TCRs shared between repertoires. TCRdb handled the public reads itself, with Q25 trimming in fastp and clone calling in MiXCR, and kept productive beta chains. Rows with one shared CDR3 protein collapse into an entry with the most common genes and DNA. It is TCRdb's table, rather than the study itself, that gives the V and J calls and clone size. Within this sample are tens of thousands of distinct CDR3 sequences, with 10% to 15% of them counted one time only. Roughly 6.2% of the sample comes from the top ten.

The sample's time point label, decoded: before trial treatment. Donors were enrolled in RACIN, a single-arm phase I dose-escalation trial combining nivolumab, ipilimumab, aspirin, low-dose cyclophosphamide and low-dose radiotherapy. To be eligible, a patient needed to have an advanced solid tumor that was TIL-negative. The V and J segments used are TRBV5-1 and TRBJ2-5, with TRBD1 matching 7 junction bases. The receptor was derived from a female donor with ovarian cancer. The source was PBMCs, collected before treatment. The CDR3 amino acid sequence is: CASSLVGDRETQYF. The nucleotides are TGCGCCAGCAGCTTGGTGGGGGACAGAGAGACCCAGTACTTC.